Listed below are T cell receptor beta chains from one sample, sequenced in a study of cytomegalovirus exposure and HLA in healthy donors. Only in-frame clones appear in the TCRdb table, and some are missing; sequencing was by immunoSEQ multiplex PCR. The sample lists more than 85,000 clones, roughly 15% occurring once. The sequencing sample was made of PBMCs. The receptors stem from a female donor in good health and CMV-seronegative. Both conserved end residues are part of each CDR3. D genes are given only for firm matches. Size is stated for part of the rows, as once, few or many counts, or as a class when the clone is expanded.

V	D	size	J	CDR3	DNA
TRBV27	NA	NA	TRBJ1-2	CASSLSPLGDWNYGYTF	TGTGCCAGCAGTTTATCGCCTCTCGGAGACTGGAACTATGGCTACACCTTC
TRBV4-2	NA	NA	TRBJ1-6	CASSQEADNSPLHF	TGTGCCAGCAGCCAAGAGGCTGATAATTCACCCCTCCACTTT
TRBV28	TRBD1	NA	TRBJ2-7	CASRQGATYEQYF	TGTGCCAGCCGGCAGGGGGCGACCTACGAGCAGTACTTC
TRBV4-3	NA	NA	TRBJ1-2	CASSQDGGTHGYTF	TGCGCCAGCAGCCAAGACGGCGGTACCCATGGCTACACCTTC
TRBV6-4	TRBD2	NA	TRBJ2-1	CASRGTSDNEQFF	TGTGCCAGCAGGGGAACTAGCGACAATGAGCAGTTCTTC
TRBV5-4	NA	few	TRBJ2-7	CASSLGQGNYEQYF	TGTGCCAGCAGCTTGGGCCAGGGGAACTACGAGCAGTACTTC
TRBV5-4	NA	NA	TRBJ2-3	CASSLGGTDTQYF	TGTGCCAGCAGCCTGGGCGGGACAGATACGCAGTATTTT
TRBV7-9	TRBD1	few	TRBJ1-1	CASSLVTGAPEAFF	TGTGCCAGCAGCTTAGTTACAGGGGCCCCTGAAGCTTTCTTT
TRBV4-3	NA	NA	TRBJ2-7	CASSRTKRSRSYEQYF	TGCGCCAGCAGCCGCACAAAGCGCTCCCGGTCCTACGAGCAGTACTTC
TRBV7-2	NA	once	TRBJ2-7	CASSPAYEQYF	TGTGCCAGCAGCCCGGCCTACGAGCAGTACTTC
TRBV9	TRBD1	NA	TRBJ2-5	CASSGGQGQETQYF	TGTGCCAGCAGCGGCGGACAGGGCCAGGAGACCCAGTACTTC
TRBV4-1	TRBD1	NA	TRBJ1-6	CASSRGQGGDNSPLHF	TGCGCCAGCAGCCGCGGACAGGGAGGTGATAATTCACCCCTCCACTTT
TRBV28	NA	NA	TRBJ2-7	CASSGRDEQYF	TGTGCCAGCAGTGGTCGGGACGAGCAGTACTTC
TRBV6-5	TRBD1	few	TRBJ1-1	CASSYPGQGVTEAFF	TGTGCCAGCAGTTACCCCGGACAGGGGGTCACTGAAGCTTTCTTT
TRBV5-1	NA	few	TRBJ2-7	CASSLVANYEQYF	TGCGCCAGCAGCTTGGTAGCTAACTACGAGCAGTACTTC
TRBV19	NA	few	TRBJ1-1	CASSIQHKRNTEAFF	TGTGCCAGTAGTATCCAACACAAAAGAAACACTGAAGCTTTCTTT
TRBV19	TRBD2	few	TRBJ2-1	CASSMGGSSYNEQFF	TGTGCCAGTAGTATGGGCGGGAGTTCCTACAATGAGCAGTTCTTC
TRBV19	NA	few	TRBJ1-3	CASVAVGVYGNTIYF	TGTGCCAGTGTGGCAGTGGGCGTTTATGGAAACACCATATATTTT
TRBV5-1	NA	NA	TRBJ1-1	CASSLYSRSNTEAFF	TGCGCCAGCAGCTTGTATTCACGGTCGAACACTGAAGCTTTCTTT
TRBV6-5	NA	few	TRBJ1-2	CASSYSPQGSYGYTF	TGTGCCAGCAGTTATAGTCCCCAGGGATCCTATGGCTACACCTTC
TRBV28	TRBD1	few	TRBJ1-3	CASRIDRGSPGNTIYF	TGTGCCAGCAGAATTGACAGGGGCTCCCCCGGAAACACCATATATTTT
TRBV29-1	TRBD1	NA	TRBJ1-2	CSTETGTYGYTF	TGCAGCACTGAGACAGGGACCTATGGCTACACCTTC
TRBV7-6	NA	NA	TRBJ1-4	CASSLTATTNEKLFF	TGTGCCAGCAGCTTGACAGCCACAACTAATGAAAAACTGTTTTTT
TRBV13	TRBD1	few	TRBJ1-1	CASSARPGTDRAFF	TGTGCCAGCAGCGCCCGCCCCGGGACAGACAGAGCTTTCTTT
TRBV25-1	TRBD2	few	TRBJ2-1	CASSGLAPYNEQFF	TGTGCCAGCAGTGGACTAGCCCCTTACAATGAGCAGTTCTTC
TRBV28	TRBD2	NA	TRBJ2-3	CASSFVPGGRAVEWGTDTQYF	TGTGCCAGCAGTTTTGTGCCCGGCGGGAGGGCGGTCGAATGGGGCACAGATACGCAGTATTTT
TRBV29-1	TRBD2	NA	TRBJ2-3	CSITGLATDTQYF	TGCAGTATCACTGGACTAGCCACAGATACGCAGTATTTT
TRBV28	NA	few	TRBJ2-1	CASSFPLTGESYNEQFF	TGTGCCAGCAGTTTTCCCCTCACGGGTGAATCCTACAATGAGCAGTTCTTC
TRBV2	NA	NA	TRBJ2-5	CASSAGTGGTQYF	TGTGCCAGCAGTGCCGGGACTGGGGGGACCCAGTACTTC
TRBV4-1	TRBD1	NA	TRBJ2-7	CASSQGQGTYEQYF	TGCGCCAGCAGCCAAGGACAGGGGACGTACGAGCAGTACTTC
TRBV25-1	TRBD2	NA	TRBJ2-6	CASTVGGSGTSGANVLTF	TGTGCCAGCACCGTCGGGGGGAGCGGTACATCTGGGGCCAACGTCCTGACTTTC
TRBV18	NA	NA	TRBJ1-4	CASSPTSRRNEKLFF	TGTGCCAGCTCACCAACTTCCCGGAGAAATGAAAAACTGTTTTTT
TRBV30	TRBD1	few	TRBJ1-2	CAWKRSGQGAPGGYTF	TGTGCCTGGAAGAGGTCGGGACAGGGGGCGCCGGGGGGCTACACCTTC
TRBV30	NA	NA	TRBJ2-7	CAWGRGYEQYF	TGTGCCTGGGGTAGGGGCTACGAGCAGTACTTC
TRBV7-2	NA	NA	TRBJ2-7	CASSLSLYEQYF	TGTGCCAGCAGCCTGAGTTTATACGAGCAGTACTTC
TRBV6-1	NA	once	TRBJ1-6	CASSHLSDSPLHF	TGTGCCAGCAGCCATTTGTCGGATTCACCCCTCCACTTT
TRBV28	NA	few	TRBJ2-5	CASSLSGGRWETQYF	TGTGCCAGCAGTTTATCGGGGGGCAGGTGGGAGACCCAGTACTTC
TRBV10-3	NA	once	TRBJ2-3	CAASPLTPTTDTQYF	TGTGCCGCCTCCCCCCTGACTCCCACCACAGATACGCAGTATTTT
TRBV2	NA	NA	TRBJ2-1	CASSEYRGSLGQFF	TGTGCCAGCAGTGAATATAGGGGGAGTCTAGGGCAGTTCTTC
TRBV7-8	NA	NA	TRBJ1-3	CASSVKGTGNTIYF	TGTGCCAGCAGCGTGAAGGGGACTGGAAACACCATATATTTT
TRBV4-1	TRBD2	NA	TRBJ2-3	CASSRFGLAGTEKSTDTQYF	TGCGCCAGCAGCCGATTTGGACTAGCGGGGACCGAAAAAAGCACAGATACGCAGTATTTT